This T cell receptor (beta chain) emerged from a study of cytomegalovirus exposure and HLA in healthy donors. About the research overall: It was reported in a later analysis that the same platform had been used for the 120 or so validation repertoires as for the 666 first-cohort repertoires.

This table comes from immunoSEQ multiplex PCR, and its TCRdb copy is limited to in-frame clones, with some not included. The table has approximately 180,000 clones, 85% to 90% seen once; the top ten hold 1.4%. Study-wide results and caveats: According to a subsequent analysis, TCR clusters from the first cohort were inclined to appear together in the 120 validation repertoires. Testing in vitro showed a few CMV-associated chains specific for CMV antigens. Cytomegalovirus association was listed for around 180 TCR beta chains.

Worth noting for this clone: Its antigen is not identified.

The V gene end was trimmed by 7 bases and the J gene end by 1 base; junction bases not matched to a gene: 10. Per the germline V gene, CDR1 is LGHNA and CDR2 is YNFKEQ. The CDR3 contains 16 residues. This chain connects TRBV4-2 to TRBJ1-3; TRBD1 aligns across 7 bases. This TCR came from a woman in her 30s in good health and CMV-seronegative. What was sequenced was PBMCs. The CDR3 is CASTPPGGSSGNTIYF. The CDR3 DNA follows: TGTGCCAGCACACCTCCAGGGGGGTCTTCTGGAAACACCATATATTTT.